Listed below are T cell receptor beta chains from one sample, sequenced in a study of control samples from healthy donors and cancer patients. Data came from immunoSEQ multiplex PCR; TCRdb stores just in-frame clones and leaves some out. There are approximately 80,000 clones in the sample; roughly 91% occur only once, and around 14% lies in the top ten. The sample comprised blood. These receptors were taken from a man under 40 in good health. Each CDR3 is given with its conserved first and last residue. The order of the fields is V gene, J gene, clone size, CDR3 protein. Not all rows give a size; the values are once, few, many and, for expanded clones, a class.

TRBV4-1	TRBJ2-7	NA	CASSQATSAYEQYF
TRBV27	TRBJ2-7	few	CASSLPGSLYEQYF
TRBV28	TRBJ1-4	NA	CASAPSQGFHEKLFF
TRBV2	TRBJ1-2	NA	CARGTGSNYGYTF
TRBV5-6	TRBJ2-2	few	CASSLAALTGELFF
TRBV30	TRBJ1-5	NA	CAWSRSSGTAYNQPQHF
TRBV9	TRBJ2-7	NA	CASSVAGGTIDEQYF
TRBV3-1/TRBV3-2	TRBJ2-5	NA	CASSQGTGGGKTQYF
TRBV12-3/TRBV12-4	TRBJ1-2	NA	CASSLGGGGGYTF
TRBV5-1	TRBJ1-3	once	CASSPDVDPGNTIYF
TRBV6-1	TRBJ1-5	once	CASSEFQGLDQPQHF
TRBV30	TRBJ1-5	NA	CAWSRTGNQPQHF
TRBV18	TRBJ1-3	NA	CASSPRGADSGNTIYF
TRBV6-5	TRBJ1-1	NA	CATRTAMNTEAFF
TRBV3-1/TRBV3-2	TRBJ2-7	NA	CASSQGQGQGSYEQYF
TRBV2	TRBJ2-3	NA	CASSESQAGGTHTQYF
TRBV6-2/TRBV6-3	TRBJ2-5	NA	CASSPSSGAETQYF
TRBV5-1	TRBJ1-4	once	CASSLPRTGVANEKLFF
TRBV7-3	TRBJ1-2	NA	CASSQGQGALGYTF
TRBV19	TRBJ1-1	NA	CASINFRDGNTEAFF
TRBV12-3/TRBV12-4	TRBJ1-1	NA	CASRLKVDTEAFF
TRBV28	TRBJ1-2	NA	CASIPRGRLYGYTF
TRBV2	TRBJ2-7	NA	CASSEYRGPYEQYF
TRBV5-5	TRBJ2-5	NA	CASSLNPPGETQYF
TRBV7-9	TRBJ2-7	NA	CASSFGAGKGYEQYF
TRBV27	TRBJ2-7	NA	CASSRLARLNEQYF
TRBV25-1	TRBJ1-2	NA	CASTPDRYGYTF
TRBV5-4	TRBJ1-4	once	CASSLVPLPGEKLFF
TRBV9	TRBJ2-3	once	CASSPTPLREVTDTQYF
TRBV18	TRBJ2-7	once	CASSISGQGAGEQYF
TRBV19	TRBJ1-1	NA	CASREDGPSTEAFF
TRBV28	TRBJ1-4	NA	CASIGRVREKLFF
TRBV19	TRBJ1-1	NA	CASSIGRLNTEAFF
TRBV19	TRBJ2-1	NA	CASSGLAGARNEQFF
TRBV28	TRBJ1-5	NA	CASISPQGGMGSNQPQHF
TRBV5-4	TRBJ2-1	NA	CASSLSSTDNEQFF
TRBV7-2	TRBJ1-5	NA	CASSLAAANQPQHF
TRBV9	TRBJ2-2	NA	CASSVRGAPNTGELFF
TRBV2	TRBJ2-1	NA	CASSEANSGRYNEQFF
TRBV28	TRBJ2-7	NA	CASSFPDRDHEQYF
TRBV18	TRBJ1-2	NA	CASSRDRDRTYGYTF
TRBV18	TRBJ2-7	NA	CASSPINKDSHEQYF
TRBV7-9	TRBJ2-5	NA	CASSLGGQGETQYF
TRBV10-3	TRBJ2-7	NA	CAISESWGAPYEQYF
TRBV7-3	TRBJ2-3	once	CASSLRTSGRNSTDTQYF
TRBV9	TRBJ2-7	NA	CASSVVEIGEQYF
TRBV11-3	TRBJ2-5	NA	CASSLGQGTETQYF
TRBV27	TRBJ1-4	NA	CASSLTLGTGIEKLFF
TRBV4-1	TRBJ2-1	NA	CASRALVGPDNEQFF
TRBV10-1	TRBJ2-2	NA	CASSESAGTPNTGELFF
TRBV7-9	TRBJ1-3	NA	CASSSRGLSGNTIYF
TRBV29-1	TRBJ1-4	NA	CSARTNEKLFF
TRBV5-1	TRBJ2-7	NA	CASSSTGAAYEQYF
TRBV3-1/TRBV3-2	TRBJ2-3	NA	CASSQSTAPDTQYF